This is a list of T cell receptor beta chains from one sample in a study of T cell responses to AZD1222 COVID-19 vaccine. TCRdb keeps only in-frame clones here, not all; method: immunoSEQ multiplex PCR. The sample includes approximately 120,000 clones, 89% of them seen just once. The sample consisted of peripheral blood, taken 28 days after the second AZD1222 dose. These receptors all come from an adult who received the AZD1222 COVID-19 vaccine. Both conserved end residues are part of each CDR3. The order of the fields is clone size, V gene, J gene, CDR3 protein. Expanded clones get a size class; other rows say once, few or many, or leave the size out.

-	TRBV11-2	TRBJ2-1	CASSIYNEQFF
-	TRBV5-1	TRBJ2-7	CASSLWTEKDEQYF
-	TRBV5-5	TRBJ1-2	CASRLQGYGYTF
few	TRBV6-2/TRBV6-3	TRBJ2-7	CASSDNPYEQYF
-	TRBV6-5	TRBJ1-2	CASRVSNGAYYGYTF
-	TRBV5-1	TRBJ2-3	CASSLGQGSLRGTDTQYF
-	TRBV15	TRBJ1-2	CATSRDLLAGTNGYTF
-	TRBV7-9	TRBJ2-4	CASSRTGLDNIQYF
-	TRBV30	TRBJ2-6	CACPRPGGDSGANVLTF
-	TRBV12-3/TRBV12-4	TRBJ1-1	CASSWNTEAFF
-	TRBV11-2	TRBJ2-3	CASSLDGGTDTQYF
-	TRBV6-5	TRBJ2-7	CASSYDHNRDEQYF
-	TRBV30	TRBJ1-3	CAGSRGPTGNTIYF
-	TRBV3-1/TRBV3-2	TRBJ1-1	CASSQTGYGTEAFF
-	TRBV27	TRBJ2-7	CASSFYFNPGKGNEQYF
-	TRBV4-1	TRBJ1-1	CASSQDGPGIPSLNTEAFF
-	TRBV2	TRBJ1-6	CASSEQSSYNSPLHF
-	TRBV4-1	TRBJ2-3	CASSQGRTGRTDTQYF
-	TRBV6-5	TRBJ1-5	CASSRYRVGNQPQHF
-	TRBV27	TRBJ1-2	CASSFSDREDYGYTF
few	TRBV2	TRBJ2-1	CASRPRGKHYNEQFF
-	TRBV5-5	TRBJ2-2	CASSLGLGRTGELFF
-	TRBV2	TRBJ2-7	CASSEAVYEQYF
-	TRBV18	TRBJ1-2	CASSLQAAPNYGYTF
-	TRBV6-5	TRBJ1-2	CASSYTPETGNGYTF
-	TRBV12-3/TRBV12-4	TRBJ1-2	CASSLENYGYTF
-	TRBV18	TRBJ1-1	CASSVQGTGTGGRTEAFF
-	TRBV2	TRBJ2-4	CASRTSVGRGSGENIQYF
-	TRBV20-1	TRBJ1-2	CSASPNFSDGYTF
-	TRBV4-1	TRBJ1-5	CASSQVVDQPQHF
-	TRBV7-2	TRBJ2-3	CASSLVGGADTQYF
-	TRBV3-1/TRBV3-2	TRBJ1-1	CASSQEGILGEAFF
-	TRBV5-6	TRBJ2-2	CASRQQGPNTGELFF
-	TRBV7-8	TRBJ2-3	CASSLERADTQYF
-	TRBV29-1	TRBJ2-7	CSVRADLAYEQYF
-	TRBV30	TRBJ1-2	CAWSLQVRYGYTF
-	TRBV30	TRBJ1-2	CAWSGRLIYGYTF
once	TRBV29-1	TRBJ2-3	CSAEGLAGGDTQYF
-	TRBV7-9	TRBJ2-3	CASSFLRGRGTDTQYF
-	TRBV5-1	TRBJ1-6	CASSLGLRGSASPLHF
-	TRBV19	TRBJ2-7	CASSINGGQGWEQYF
-	TRBV19	TRBJ2-3	CASSIEGVTQYF
-	TRBV25-1	TRBJ1-1	CASSESAGVTAEAFF
-	TRBV10-3	TRBJ2-5	CAISERGEETQYF
-	TRBV4-2	TRBJ1-2	CASSQDRVDYGYTF